This TCR beta chain was found in a study of blood T cell repertoires in COVID-19. Study in general: The United States, Italy and Spain supplied acute and convalescent COVID-19 samples. T cells, B-cell-depleted T cells, or PBMCs supplied cDNA or gDNA.

Germline assignment: CDR1 MNHEY and CDR2 SVGEGT. The CDR3 consists of 13 residues. Trimming cost V 6 bases and J 9 bases, with 17 bases left between them. In the authors' methods: Estimation of nucleated cell counts was performed using reference gene primer amplification. Repertoires were generated with immunoSEQ multiplex PCR, while TCRdb's copy carries only in-frame clones and drops some. V and J calls and clone size are given by that table; D and trimming were obtained from the DNA. Of over 85,000 clones in the sample, 84% were seen once. J is TRBJ1-1 and V is TRBV6-2 or TRBV6-3, with D uncertain. Sequencing was performed on peripheral blood. The source is a human donor in a cohort sampled during active COVID-19. The CDR3 protein is CASSSSMGGKAFF. Here the CDR3 DNA reads TGTGCCAGCAGCTCAAGCATGGGAGGGAAAGCTTTCTTT.